Below are 25 T cell receptor beta chains sequenced from a single sample in a study of shared clonotypes between healthy human individuals. Naivety among CD8 cells was defined by CD45RO negativity and positive CCR7 selection, thereby excluding terminally differentiated effector memory CD45RA+ cells. Clones were read by immunoSEQ multiplex PCR, and TCRdb kept only the in-frame ones, dropping some. This table holds millions of clones, about 95% found once. The specimen was naive CD8+ T cells sorted from blood. These TCRs come from a man between 18 and 29 years old in good health.

This chain uses TRBV28 with TRBJ1-2, with a weak D call TRBD1 (5 bases). The CDR3 extends over 16 amino acids. Germline V CDR1 and CDR2: MDHEN, SYDVKM. V was trimmed by 2 bases and J by 0 bases, leaving 13 bases between them. The DNA for the CDR3 is TGTGCCAGCAGTTTAGGGGGAGACTCCTCTAACTATGGCTACACCTTC. Translating gives CASSLGGDSSNYGYTF.

The chain is built from TRBV4-1 and TRBJ1-1; D unclear. The CDR3 extends over 14 amino acids. V lost 1 base and J lost 5, with 11 bases in between. CDR1 MGHRA and CDR2 YSYEKL come from the germline V gene. CDR3 region: CASSQGYGRTEAFF. The CDR3, as DNA: TGCGCCAGCAGCCAAGGGTATGGGAGAACTGAAGCTTTCTTT.

V is TRBV5-1 and J is TRBJ2-1, with D unclear. The germline V and J ends were trimmed by 0 bases and 6 bases, with 10 bases remaining between them. Germline CDR1 is SGHRS and CDR2 is YFSETQ. This CDR3 region has 14 residues. CDR3 sequence (DNA): TGCGCCAGCAGCTTGGATCGAGTTTCCAATGAGCAGTTCTTC. Protein sequence: CASSLDRVSNEQFF.

As concerns this clone: The sample has other DNA sequences that encode this CDR3 too. This rearrangement joins TRBV10-1 to TRBJ2-6; TRBD2 might be the D (5 bases). The CDR3 sequence is 15 residues long. V lost 3 bases to trimming and J lost 0 bases, with 6 bases between them. Germline V gene data show CDR1 as WNHNN and CDR2 as SYGVQD (reference sequence). The CDR3 sequence: CASSDGVSGANVLTF. Here the CDR3 DNA reads TGCGCCAGCAGTGACGGGGTCTCTGGGGCCAACGTCCTGACTTTC.

V gene TRBV6-6 combines with J gene TRBJ1-2, with TRBD1 matching over 9 bases. The CDR3 length is 16 residues. Germline CDR1 reads MNHNY; CDR2 reads SVGAGI (reference sequence). The J segment lost 1 base and the V segment lost 2 bases, leaving 5 bases of the junction unmatched. CDR3 amino acids: CASSYPRQGGNYGYTF. CDR3 DNA: TGTGCCAGCAGTTACCCCAGACAGGGGGGTAACTATGGCTACACCTTC.

V and J are TRBV11-3 and TRBJ2-1; the match to TRBD2 covers 10 bases. Per germline, CDR1 SGHNT and CDR2 YENEEA. V shed 3 bases and J 8 bases; nucleotides not matched to a gene: 7. CDR3 length equals 15 residues. CDR3 amino acids: CASSFSGGAFDEQFF. In nucleotides, the CDR3 is TGTGCCAGCAGCTTCAGCGGGGGGGCCTTCGATGAGCAGTTCTTC.

The chain couples TRBV28 to TRBJ2-7; D not resolved. The germline CDR1 and CDR2 sequences are MDHEN and SYDVKM. The CDR3 is 13 residues long. Trimming shortened V by 5 bases and J by 3 bases, and 11 bases separated the two germline ends. In DNA form, the CDR3 reads TGTGCCAGCAGTGCCGGAAGGATCTACGAGCAGTACTTC. It yields the protein CASSAGRIYEQYF.

The chain has TRBV5-1 and TRBJ2-7, with D perhaps matching TRBD2 (6 bases). The CDR3 consists of 16 residues. Trimming shortened V by 2 bases and J by 6 bases, and 21 bases separated the two germline ends. Per the germline V gene, CDR1 is SGHRS and CDR2 is YFSETQ. CDR3 bases: TGCGCCAGCAGCTTTCTACCGGGAGAGGGCTGGGGCGAGCAGTACTTC. Translated: CASSFLPGEGWGEQYF.

V usage is TRBV14 and J usage is TRBJ2-7; D remains unclear. V gave up 0 bases and J gave up 4 bases, with 10 bases separating them. The CDR3 has 14 residues. Germline values: CDR1 SGHDN, CDR2 FVKESK. CDR3 DNA: TGTGCCAGCAGCCAAGAATCCTGGGGTTACGAGCAGTACTTC. It encodes CASSQESWGYEQYF.

V is TRBV28 and J is TRBJ1-3, with 7 bases identical to TRBD1. The V segment lost 5 bases and the J segment 0 bases; nucleotides outside the gene matches: 7. Germline V gene lookup returns CDR1 MDHEN and CDR2 SYDVKM. CDR3 length equals 16 residues. The CDR3, as DNA: TGTGCCAGCAGTCCAGGGGACAGAGTCTCTGGAAACACCATATATTTT. Translating it yields CASSPGDRVSGNTIYF.

The chain recombines TRBV5-1 with TRBJ2-5, with D uncertain. Germline V gene lookup returns CDR1 SGHRS and CDR2 YFSETQ. The CDR3 is 15 residues long. The germline V and J ends were trimmed by 0 bases and 2 bases, with 11 bases remaining between them. The CDR3 DNA reads as TGCGCCAGCAGCTTGGAAGGACGGATACAAGAGACCCAGTACTTC. As protein: CASSLEGRIQETQYF.

On this clone: Other nucleotide sequences from this sample produce the same CDR3. The chain couples TRBV6-1 to TRBJ2-7; the match to TRBD1 covers 11 bases. J was trimmed by 4 bases and V by 3 bases; bases with no gene match: 2. Germline-derived CDR1 and CDR2 are MNHNS and SASEGT. The CDR3 spans 14 residues. CDR3 sequence reads: CASSDGTGGYEQYF. The DNA of the CDR3 is TGTGCCAGCAGTGATGGGACAGGGGGTTACGAGCAGTACTTC.

The chain has TRBV19 and TRBJ2-3, with D unclear. Trimming stripped 6 bases from V and 4 bases from J, with 5 bases between. The CDR3 is made up of 11 amino acids. Per the germline V gene, CDR1 is LNHDA and CDR2 is SQIVND (reference sequence). This CDR3 is CASRYADTQYF. In DNA, the CDR3 is TGTGCCAGTAGATACGCAGATACGCAGTATTTT. The variable domain in full, completed from reference TRBV19 and TRBJ2-3, reads DGGITQSPKYLFRKEGQNVTLSCEQNLNHDAMYWYRQDPGQGLRLIYYSQIVNDFQKGDIAEGYSVSREKKESFPLTVTSAQKNPTAFYLCASRYADTQYFGPGTRLTVL.

The J gene is TRBJ2-7, the V gene TRBV9; 7 bases are a match to TRBD2. This CDR3 contains 16 residues. Trimming removed 1 base from V and 0 bases from J; junction bases left unmatched: 7. In germline, CDR1 is SGDLS, CDR2 YYNGEE. CDR3 sequence reads: CASSVLAGGTSYEQYF. The DNA for the CDR3 is TGTGCCAGCAGCGTATTAGCGGGTGGGACCTCCTACGAGCAGTACTTC.

The sample holds one count of this clone. This chain uses TRBV7-9 with TRBJ1-2; tentative D call: TRBD1 (5 bases). The V gene lost 5 bases and the J gene lost 4 bases, with 17 bases spanning the gap. CDR3 length equals 15 residues. Looked up from germline, CDR1 is SEHNR and CDR2 is FQNEAQ (reference sequence). In nucleotides, the CDR3 is TGTGCCAGCAGCCCACCTATGGGGGGAACCTATGGCTACACCTTC. Translation: CASSPPMGGTYGYTF.

About this clone: This specimen includes other DNA sequences encoding the same CDR3. The chain joins TRBV6-5 to TRBJ2-2, with TRBD2 matching over 8 bases. Germline V CDR1 and CDR2: MNHEY, SVGAGI. The CDR3 runs to 14 residues. Trimming removed 5 bases from V and 6 bases from J; junction bases left unmatched: 5. CDR3 sequence (DNA): TGTGCCAGCAGTCAGGGACTAGGTCCCGGGGAGCTGTTTTTT. It encodes CASSQGLGPGELFF.

The chain uses TRBV18 and TRBJ2-7; no reliable D call. Germline assignment: CDR1 KGHSH and CDR2 LQKENI. The CDR3 covers 14 residues. Trimming took 3 bases from V and 0 from J, leaving 9 bases between them. CDR3: CASSPSVGSYEQYF. In nucleotides, the CDR3 is TGTGCCAGCTCACCGTCCGTCGGCTCCTACGAGCAGTACTTC. Full variable domain (remainder filled in from reference TRBV18 and TRBJ2-7): NAGVMQNPRHLVRRRGQEARLRCSPMKGHSHVYWYRQLPEEGLKFMVYLQKENIIDESGMPKERFSAEFPKEGPSILRIQQVVRGDSAAYFCASSPSVGSYEQYFGPGTRLTVT.

This clone was found once. This chain connects TRBV21-1 to TRBJ1-5; the D call in the table, TRBD1, was not verified against the DNA. TRBV21-1 corresponds to a pseudogene. The CDR3 covers 15 residues. CDR3 region: CASSMRSGSNQPQHF. CDR3 sequence (DNA): TGTGCCAGCAGCATGCGTTCAGGGAGCAATCAGCCCCAGCATTTT.

The CDR3 protein is CASSLAPVMRGYEQYF. DNA of the CDR3: TGTGCCAGCAGCTTAGCACCGGTTATGCGTGGGTACGAGCAGTACTTC. The rearrangement joins TRBV7-9 to TRBJ2-7; D remains ambiguous. The ends were cut back, 0 bases at V and 4 bases at J, with 16 bases in the middle. The length of the CDR3 is 16 residues. The germline gives CDR1 SEHNR, CDR2 FQNEAQ (reference sequence).

The chain is built from TRBV27 and TRBJ2-1; the match to TRBD2 covers 7 bases. CDR1 is MNHEY, CDR2 SMNVEV, per germline (reference sequence). Trimming cost V 2 bases and J 6 bases; bases outside gene matches: 7. The CDR3 sequence is 15 residues long. The CDR3 DNA follows: TGTGCCAGCAGTTTAAACGGGGGGATTCTCAATGAGCAGTTCTTC. Translated, it gives CASSLNGGILNEQFF.

This chain connects TRBV6-1 to TRBJ1-5, with a weak D call TRBD1 (5 bases). Trimming cost V 4 bases and J 3 bases, with 16 bases left between them. This CDR3 is built from 16 residues. CDR1 is MNHNS, CDR2 SASEGT, per germline. This chain's CDR3 is CASSVWGSSHNQPQHF. CDR3 DNA: TGTGCCAGCAGTGTCTGGGGGTCCTCGCACAATCAGCCCCAGCATTTT.

The chain uses TRBV4-1 and TRBJ2-1; TRBD1 matches 9 bases. The V segment lost 3 bases and the J segment 0 bases; nucleotides outside the gene matches: 12. The CDR3 is made up of 19 amino acids. Germline V gives CDR1 MGHRA, CDR2 YSYEKL. This CDR3 is CASSHRDRVEVSSYNEQFF. The CDR3 DNA reads as TGCGCCAGCAGCCACCGGGACAGGGTTGAAGTCAGCTCCTACAATGAGCAGTTCTTC.

This clone showed up just once. This chain uses TRBV4-1 with TRBJ2-2, with D perhaps TRBD1 (5 bases). The V and J ends lost 4 bases and 6 bases respectively, with 12 bases between them. Germline V gives CDR1 MGHRA, CDR2 YSYEKL. The CDR3 is 14 residues long. CDR3 DNA: TGCGCCAGCAGCCCAGACGAAGGGGCCGGGGAGCTGTTTTTT. As protein: CASSPDEGAGELFF.

The J gene is TRBJ2-7, the V gene TRBV2, with 7 positions matching TRBD2. This CDR3 is 14 amino acids long. Per germline, CDR1 SNHLY and CDR2 FYNNEI. V was clipped by 7 bases and J by 0 bases; unmatched bases: 6. The CDR3, as DNA: TGTGCCAGCAAGGCGGGGGTTCTCTCCTACGAGCAGTACTTC. Protein product: CASKAGVLSYEQYF. The full variable domain, in which reference TRBV2 and TRBJ2-7 provide the parts outside the CDR3, is EPEVTQTPSHQVTQMGQEVILRCVPISNHLYFYWYRQILGQKVEFLVSFYNNEISEKSEIFDDQFSVERPDGSNFTLKIRSTKLEDSAMYFCASKAGVLSYEQYFGPGTRLTVT.

This chain uses TRBV30 with TRBJ2-3; 11 bases match TRBD2. The CDR3 contains 15 residues. V lost 4 bases and J lost 6; bases outside the gene matches: 9. Looked up from germline, CDR1 is GTSNPN and CDR2 is SVGIG (reference sequence). The CDR3 region has the DNA TGTGCCTGGACTAGCGGGGGGTCCCTTGAGGATACGCAGTATTTT. This codes for CAWTSGGSLEDTQYF.